This is a list of T cell receptor beta chains from one sample in a study of early T cells in non-severe SARS-CoV-2 infection. MiXCR was run by TCRdb on the 5' RACE reads, yielding one entry per CDR3 protein. The sample includes 35,000 to 50,000 distinct CDR3 sequences, 5.5% of them seen just once. Sequenced material: whole blood, taken at baseline. The source of these receptors is an adult who was a healthcare worker with PCR-confirmed SARS-CoV-2 infection or an uninfected control (not recorded which). The conserved cysteine and the conserved F or W are not part of the CDR3 here.

v_call	cdr3_aa
TRBV6-2/TRBV6-3	ASSYSELTDTQY
TRBV27	ASSLGLGGNSPLH
TRBV12-5	ASGTQTNYGYT
TRBV5-1	ASSLEKMNTEAF
TRBV19	ASLGLAGYTGELF
TRBV7-8	ASSLDRGPPY
TRBV7-9	ASSQGQGALAF
TRBV27	ASSLRWENTEAF
TRBV20-1	SASHDRAAGYT
TRBV12-3/TRBV12-4	ASSLRGGLPGELF
TRBV21-1	ASSQGAYEQY
TRBV3-1	ASSQGSAGSTDTQY
TRBV6-6	ASRRHRETQETQY
TRBV9	ASSVGTDLLNTEAF
TRBV15	ATRGPSEETQY
TRBV6-6	ASSLTPGGEQF
TRBV19	ATRTGNQPQH
TRBV11-2	ASSLVATDTQY
TRBV5-6	ASSLSGQPHTGELF
TRBV30	AWSGPGSSNQPQH
TRBV29-1	SVVGSSYEQY
TRBV5-1	ASSLEHNEKLF
TRBV11-2	ASSFTGGPTDTQY
TRBV3-1	ASSLFGGAYEQY
TRBV7-8	ASSFASGRLTGELF
TRBV24-1	ATSDFGASHGYT
TRBV18	ASSRETGGGSKY
TRBV29-1	SVEDPEEPYEQY
TRBV3-1	ASSQPEGGRGELF
TRBV18	ASSPPLASTDTQY
TRBV7-6	ASSLDVRSTDTQY
TRBV7-2	ASSSTGTSANEQF
TRBV5-1	ASSSAPGTYNEQF
TRBV7-9	ASSWGSGGTYNEQF
TRBV19	ASISVASGSSGELF
TRBV20-1	SARDRARQGTPAQH
TRBV12-3/TRBV12-4	ASSFGGNEQF
TRBV21-1	ASSKSPPRRGSN
TRBV20-1	SARGAGVLGGTDTQY
TRBV19	ASSILSGSLTGELF
TRBV7-6	ASSWRTSGFKETQY
TRBV6-1	ASRPKRGSSYEQY
TRBV7-3	ASSLILNGELF
TRBV6-2/TRBV6-3	ASNWGANQPQH
TRBV13	ASSLVAGQGTEAF
TRBV10-3	AISPPNAYNEQF
TRBV3-2	ASSQDRGVGYNEQF